The 28 T cell receptor beta chains reported below all come from one sample, sequenced in a study of HIV-infected children after antiretroviral therapy interruption (dated by TCRdb to the late 2010s). The method behind the library was 3' RACE. The sequencer was an Illumina MiSeq. TCR libraries were constructed from RNA with a 3' RACE protocol that used unique molecular identifiers to correct for PCR amplification bias. TCRdb trimmed the raw reads at Q25, called clones with MiXCR and kept productive beta chains. Entries that share a CDR3 protein sequence are merged under the most common genes and DNA. This sample holds 35,000 to 50,000 distinct CDR3 sequences; more than 6.5% were observed only once. The ten largest clones take up more than 0.75% of the sample. The sample's treatment or condition, from its label and the paper: PENTA 11 planned treatment interruption arm or continuous ART arm. Sample: CD45RA+ CD4+ T cells from PBMCs, pooled from several time points, taken from a donor given antiretroviral therapy, either interrupted or continuous. The sample's cell subset or site label, decoded: naive CD4+ CD45RA+ CD45RO- T cells. These receptors all come from a pool of human donors with HIV.

V and J are TRBV18 and TRBJ1-5; D not resolved. Germline V gives CDR1 KGHSH, CDR2 LQKENI. V lost 2 bases and J lost 5, with 7 bases in between. CDR3 length equals 13 residues. The CDR3 protein is CASSPGVDQPQHF. CDR3 DNA: TGTGCCAGCTCACCAGGGGTGGATCAGCCCCAGCATTTT.

This clonotype is medium-sized. The junction shows a germline mismatch at one end, possibly a read error. The rearrangement joins TRBV12-3 or TRBV12-4 to TRBJ2-7, with D possibly being TRBD1 or TRBD2 (6 bases each). The CDR3 covers 14 residues. In nucleotides, the CDR3 is TGTGCAAGCAGCTTAGATAGGGGGGAGAGGGAACAGTACTTC. Translated, it gives CASSLDRGEREQYF.

Many counts were recorded for this clonotype. The rearrangement uses TRBV5-1 and TRBJ2-3; D is perhaps TRBD2 (5 bases). The V gene's germline CDR1 is SGHRS and CDR2 YFSETQ. The CDR3 runs 15 residues. V dropped 1 base and J dropped 1 base, with 10 bases sitting between them. In DNA, the CDR3 is TGCGCCAGCAGCTTGATGGAACTAGGCACAGATACGCAGTATTTT. Amino acid sequence: CASSLMELGTDTQYF. Drawing the rest from reference TRBV5-1 and TRBJ2-3, the complete variable domain is KAGVTQTPRYLIKTRGQQVTLSCSPISGHRSVSWYQQTPGQGLQFLFEYFSETQRNKGNFPGRFSGRQFSNSRSEMNVSTLELGDSALYLCASSLMELGTDTQYFGPGTRLTVL.

This clonotype has a count of ten or more. The chain uses TRBV6-4 and TRBJ2-3, with TRBD2 as a possible D gene (6 bases). Trimming removed 0 bases from V and 5 bases from J, with 9 bases in between. Germline V gene data show CDR1 as MRHNA and CDR2 as SNTAGT. CDR3 size: 14 residues. The CDR3 sequence: CASSDSGGGDTQYF. The CDR3 DNA is TGTGCCAGCAGTGACTCCGGGGGTGGAGATACGCAGTATTTT.

The chain combines TRBV12-3 or TRBV12-4 with TRBJ1-5, with TRBD1 matching over 7 bases. V was pared by 5 bases and J by 4 bases, with 14 bases of the junction left unmatched. This CDR3 has 17 amino acids. CDR3 residues: CASSLPKTGQGNQPQHF. The CDR3, as DNA: TGTGCCAGCAGTCTTCCCAAGACAGGGCAGGGGAATCAGCCCCAGCATTTT.

The sample holds many counts of this clonotype. The V gene is TRBV20-1, the J gene TRBJ1-1, with D perhaps matching TRBD1 (6 bases). Germline CDR1 and CDR2: DFQATT and SNEGSKA (reference sequence). V was cut by 5 bases and J by 1 base, with 17 bases left in between. The CDR3 totals 15 residues. The CDR3: CSAAPRDRWNTEAFF. The CDR3 DNA follows: TGCAGTGCTGCCCCCCGAGACAGGTGGAACACTGAAGCTTTCTTT.

The chain carries TRBV18 and TRBJ2-5; 9 nucleotides line up with TRBD2. CDR1 and CDR2 (germline): KGHSH, LQKENI. V gave up 3 bases and J gave up 5 bases; unmatched junction bases: 16. The CDR3 is 18 residues long. CDR3 nucleotides: TGTGCCAGCTCACCCGGGGGCGTAGCGGGGGACCCCCCCGAGACCCAGTACTTC. Translating it yields CASSPGGVAGDPPETQYF.

This clonotype was seen ten or more times. This rearrangement joins TRBV25-1 to TRBJ2-1, with 11 bases aligning to TRBD1. The CDR3 spans 14 residues. The V gene's germline CDR1 is MGHDK and CDR2 SYGVNS. V lost 3 bases and J lost 9; bases outside the gene matches: 4. CDR3 amino acids: CASSDPGQGGEQFF. The CDR3, as DNA: TGTGCCAGCAGTGATCCGGGACAGGGGGGTGAGCAGTTCTTC.

This clonotype was counted at least ten times. The V call is TRBV12-5, the J call TRBJ2-3; D is unresolved. The V end was cut by 3 bases, the J end by 2 bases, with 6 bases between. Looked up from germline, CDR1 is LGHNT and CDR2 is FRNRAP. CDR3 length: 13 residues. CDR3 in amino acids: CASGLQYTDTQYF. The CDR3 DNA reads TGTGCTAGTGGTTTACAGTACACAGATACGCAGTATTTT. Full variable domain (remainder filled in from reference TRBV12-5 and TRBJ2-3): DARVTQTPRHKVTEMGQEVTMRCQPILGHNTVFWYRQTMMQGLELLAYFRNRAPLDDSGMPKDRFSAEMPDATLATLKIQPSEPRDSAVYFCASGLQYTDTQYFGPGTRLTVL.

The J gene is TRBJ1-1, the V gene TRBV7-2; D is ambiguous. Germline lookup yields CDR1 SGHTA and CDR2 FQGNSA. This CDR3 is 13 amino acids long. Trimming took off 5 bases at V and 4 bases at J, with 11 bases between the two ends. Here the CDR3 DNA reads TGTGCCAGCAGCCGACCGGGTGGCACTGAAGCTTTCTTT. The encoded protein is CASSRPGGTEAFF.

This chain links TRBV5-1 with TRBJ2-3; 12 nucleotides line up with TRBD2. The V and J ends lost 0 bases and 4 bases, in that order; junction bases with no gene match: 6. The CDR3 length is 17 residues. Per the germline V gene, CDR1 is SGHRS and CDR2 is YFSETQ. The CDR3 region has the DNA TGCGCCAGCAGCTTGGCGGCTAGCGGGGGGGCTTCAGATACGCAGTATTTT. It specifies CASSLAASGGASDTQYF.

A few counts support this clonotype. The CDR3: CSGKGQLLSVGNQPQHF. The DNA of the CDR3 is TGCAGTGGAAAGGGACAACTACTCTCTGTCGGCAATCAGCCCCAGCATTTT. The rearrangement uses TRBV20-1 and TRBJ1-5; maybe TRBD1 (6 bases). Germline assignment: CDR1 DFQATT and CDR2 SNEGSKA (reference sequence). The V and J ends lost 7 bases and 2 bases respectively, with 24 bases between them. This CDR3 contains 17 residues.

This clonotype was recorded many times. The chain uses TRBV11-2 and TRBJ1-6; no clear D gene. V was pared by 1 base and J by 13 bases, with 11 bases between. This CDR3 region has 13 residues. Germline V gene data show CDR1 as SGHAT and CDR2 as FQNNGV. The CDR3 nucleotides read TGTGCCAGCAGCTTAGTGTCCGTCTCCCCCCTCCACTTT. Translated, it gives CASSLVSVSPLHF.

This clonotype was seen many times. V and J are TRBV18 and TRBJ2-3; 10 bases are shared with TRBD2. CDR1 is KGHSH and CDR2 is LQKENI in the germline V gene. The CDR3 runs to 18 residues. Trimming removed 4 bases from V and 0 bases from J; junction bases left unmatched: 10. Here the CDR3 reads CASSHSGTSASSTDTQYF. DNA for the CDR3: TGTGCCAGCTCACACTCCGGGACTAGCGCATCTAGCACAGATACGCAGTATTTT.

Only a few counts were recorded for this clonotype. The V call is TRBV6-5, the J call TRBJ2-5; D perhaps matches TRBD1 (5 bases). Germline-derived CDR1 and CDR2 are MNHEY and SVGAGI. V was trimmed by 5 bases and J by 2 bases, leaving 9 bases between them. The CDR3 sequence is 13 residues long. The CDR3, as DNA: TGTGCCAGCAGTCTCGACAGACAAGAGACCCAGTACTTC. It specifies CASSLDRQETQYF.

At least ten counts were recorded for this clonotype. The chain is built from TRBV29-1 and TRBJ2-4; D not certain. The ends were cut back, 5 bases at V and 3 bases at J, with 14 bases in the middle. Germline lookup yields CDR1 SQVTM and CDR2 ANQGSEA. The CDR3 is made up of 14 amino acids. This CDR3 reads CSVSFLLDKNIQYF. The CDR3 nucleotides read TGCAGCGTTTCTTTCTTGTTAGACAAAAACATTCAGTACTTC.

Many counts were recorded for this clonotype. V usage is TRBV6-2 or TRBV6-3 and J usage is TRBJ2-7; 11 nucleotides match TRBD1. The V and J ends lost 0 bases and 4 bases, in that order; junction bases with no gene match: 8. Germline CDR1 and CDR2: MNHEY and SVGEGT. CDR3 size: 17 residues. CDR3 protein: CASSYSNPGTGGYEQYF. CDR3 sequence (DNA): TGTGCCAGCAGTTACTCGAACCCCGGGACAGGGGGGTACGAGCAGTACTTC.

This clonotype was picked up many times. Here the CDR3 DNA reads TGCGCCAGCACCCTTAGTAGCGGGAGAGACATTCAGTACTTC. Residues: CASTLSSGRDIQYF. The chain uses TRBV10-2 and TRBJ2-4; TRBD2 matches 9 bases. Germline values: CDR1 WSHSY, CDR2 SAAADI. This CDR3 is 14 amino acids long. After removal of 7 bases from V and 8 bases from J, the junction contained 9 bases not matched to a gene.

This chain links TRBV10-3 with TRBJ2-2; 7 bases are a match to TRBD1. The CDR3 covers 16 residues. Germline CDR1 is ENHRY and CDR2 is SYGVKD. V dropped 11 bases and J dropped 2; count of bases not matched to a gene: 14. CDR3 region: CAVPKGQRDNTGELFF. CDR3 sequence (DNA): TGTGCCGTTCCCAAGGGACAGAGGGATAACACCGGGGAGCTGTTTTTT.

This clonotype occurred many times. This chain links TRBV15 with TRBJ2-1; D remains unclear. Looked up from germline, CDR1 is LNHNV and CDR2 is YYDKDF (reference sequence). The CDR3 totals 15 residues. V was pared by 0 bases and J by 0 bases, with 6 bases between. In DNA, the CDR3 is TGTGCCACCAGCAGAGAGGGGAACTCCTACAATGAGCAGTTCTTC. It yields the protein CATSREGNSYNEQFF. The complete variable domain, with remaining parts taken from reference TRBV15 and TRBJ2-1, reads DAMVIQNPRYQVTQFGKPVTLSCSQTLNHNVMYWYQQKSSQAPKLLFHYYDKDFNNEADTPDNFQSRRPNTSFCFLDIRSPGLGDTAMYLCATSREGNSYNEQFFGPGTRLTVL.

This clonotype was counted at least ten times. V gene TRBV28 combines with J gene TRBJ1-5, with D perhaps TRBD1 (5 bases). The length of the CDR3 is 14 residues. The V end lost 4 bases, the J end lost 0 bases, and 7 bases lay between the germline ends. CDR1 and CDR2 from the germline V gene are MDHEN and SYDVKM. The CDR3 is CASSSGHSNQPQHF. CDR3 DNA sequence: TGTGCCAGCAGTTCAGGGCATAGCAATCAGCCCCAGCATTTT.

There are many counts of this clonotype. The CDR3 spells CSAAIAKGRKSTQYF. CDR3 nucleotide sequence: TGCAGTGCTGCCATAGCGAAGGGCCGGAAGAGTACGCAGTATTTT. This chain uses TRBV20-1 with TRBJ2-3, with D possibly TRBD2 on 5 matching bases. Per germline, CDR1 DFQATT and CDR2 SNEGSKA (reference sequence). CDR3 size: 15 residues. V lost 5 bases and J 8 bases, leaving 23 bases between the germline ends.

This clonotype occurred a few times. This chain joins TRBV27 and TRBJ2-2, with 10 bases that match TRBD2. The germline CDR1 and CDR2 sequences are MNHEY and SMNVEV (reference sequence). CDR3 length: 15 residues. The V segment lost 7 bases and the J segment 7 bases; nucleotides outside the gene matches: 9. CDR3 DNA: TGTGCCAGCATGCTTACTAGCGGGGTTGTCGGGGAGCTGTTTTTT. Its translation: CASMLTSGVVGELFF.

This clonotype was counted ten times or more. The rearrangement links TRBV12-3 or TRBV12-4 to TRBJ2-6; D perhaps matches TRBD2 (5 bases). V was cut by 6 bases and J by 0 bases, with 21 bases left in between. The CDR3 contains 19 residues. This CDR3 reads CASSYPQKTTYSGANVLTF. CDR3 DNA: TGTGCCAGCAGCTATCCGCAAAAGACTACATACTCTGGGGCCAACGTCCTGACTTTC.

Only one count was recorded for this clonotype. This rearrangement joins TRBV5-1 to TRBJ2-2, with D maybe TRBD2 (6 bases). Germline CDR1 reads SGHRS; CDR2 reads YFSETQ. The CDR3 consists of 14 residues. Trimming removed 4 bases at V and 7 bases at J, with 14 bases between. The CDR3 DNA reads TGCGCCAGCAGCCATGAACCCGGGGGCGGGGAGCTGTTTTTT. Protein product: CASSHEPGGGELFF.

This clonotype has at least ten counts. This sequence joins TRBV19 and TRBJ1-6, with a weak D call TRBD1 (6 bases). There are 16 residues in the CDR3. In germline, CDR1 is LNHDA, CDR2 SQIVND (reference sequence). V gave up 1 base and J gave up 7 bases, with 14 bases separating them. CDR3: CASSIVSGVPNSPLHF. The CDR3 DNA reads as TGTGCCAGTAGTATAGTTTCAGGGGTACCGAATTCACCCCTCCACTTT.

The sample holds many counts of this clonotype. This sequence joins TRBV28 and TRBJ1-2; D might be TRBD1 (6 bases). Per the germline V gene, CDR1 is MDHEN and CDR2 is SYDVKM. Between the trimmed V and J ends, which lost 5 bases and 8 bases, there was a span of 15 bases. This CDR3 is 13 amino acids long. Here the CDR3 DNA reads TGTGCCAGCAGTGCACCGGGACACTGGGGCTACACCTTC. Translation: CASSAPGHWGYTF.

This clonotype was recorded at least ten times. This chain connects TRBV3-1 to TRBJ2-2; weak D call: TRBD2 (6 bases). V lost 4 bases and J 4 bases, leaving 13 bases between the germline ends. This CDR3 has 15 amino acids. The germline CDR1 and CDR2 sequences are LGHDT and YNNKEL (reference sequence). CDR3 sequence (DNA): TGTGCCAGCAGCCTACCCCAAGCGGGCACCGGGGAGCTGTTTTTT. The encoded protein is CASSLPQAGTGELFF.